This record looks at one TCR beta chain sequence and its context. The antigen remains undetermined. The method was immunoSEQ multiplex PCR; TCRdb's version includes in-frame clones alone and lacks a portion of them. The sample has around 100,000 clones; 90% are singletons. CDR1 SGHDN and CDR2 FVKESK come from the germline V gene. Losses at the gene ends were 4 bases for V and 2 bases for J; bases not matched to a gene: 5. This CDR3 is built from 15 residues. The source of the sample is a study of OX40 agonist ivuxolimab in advanced cancers. Study-wide results and limits: In a subset of nonresponders, normalized T-cell clonal expansion was also low.

The clonotype comes from an adult with an advanced solid tumor such as melanoma, head and neck, liver or kidney cancer. Sequenced material: CD4+ or CD8+ T cells sorted from blood, taken in a trial of the OX40 agonist ivuxolimab. This sequence joins TRBV14 and TRBJ2-7, with 10 bases identical to TRBD2. The DNA for the CDR3 is TGTGCCAGCAGCCTAGCGGGAGGCGGGGCCTACGAGCAGTACTTC. The encoded protein is CASSLAGGGAYEQYF.